The clone carrying this T cell receptor beta chain was counted a few times. Template switching (which added a universal primer site) was used, and cDNA carried unique molecular identifiers. Each CDR3 protein is one row after TCRdb ran MiXCR on the 5' RACE reads. Among about 700,000 distinct CDR3 sequences, 8% to 9% were seen once, and the ten largest hold 0.8% to 1%. V shed 6 bases, J shed 6 bases, and the junction held 5 bases outside the gene matches. The CDR3 length is 13 residues. Germline V gene data show CDR1 as DFQATT and CDR2 as SNEGSKA (reference sequence). The data were obtained in a study of identical twins. This sample was also put to use in a study of yellow fever vaccine responses in identical twins.

Sequencing input: PBMCs. This receptor was identified in a woman aged 18 to 35 in good health. The chain employs TRBV20-1 and TRBJ2-1; 10 bases are a match to TRBD2. CDR3 DNA sequence: TGCAGTGCAGATAGCGGGGGGCCCAATGAGCAGTTCTTC. Encoded protein: CSADSGGPNEQFF.